The 9 T cell receptor beta chains below come from one sample, sequenced in a study of CD8+ T cells in alopecia areata. TCR sequencing used cDNA made by reverse transcription of extracted RNA. Clones were read by immunoSEQ multiplex PCR, and TCRdb kept only the in-frame ones, dropping some. The sample carries around 120,000 clones, 45% to 50% recorded once. Sequencing was done on a sample of NKG2D-low CD8+ T cells sorted from blood. Source of these receptors: a human donor with alopecia areata.

This chain uses TRBV29-1 with TRBJ2-2; 11 bases fit TRBD2. This CDR3 has 13 amino acids. The germline V gene encodes CDR1 SQVTM and CDR2 ANQGSEA. V shed 7 bases and J 6 bases; nucleotides not matched to a gene: 4. The CDR3 loop is CSAPGLAAGELFF. The DNA of the CDR3 is TGCAGCGCCCCGGGACTAGCGGCCGGGGAGCTGTTTTTT.

This rearrangement joins TRBV9 to TRBJ2-7, with 7 bases matching TRBD1. V gave up 0 bases and J gave up 6 bases; unmatched junction bases: 6. Germline-derived CDR1 and CDR2 are SGDLS and YYNGEE. The CDR3 has 14 amino acids. The CDR3 DNA follows: TGTGCCAGCAGCGTAGGGGACAGAACTCCCGAGCAGTACTTC. Its protein product is CASSVGDRTPEQYF.

The table lists this clone with a few counts. This rearrangement joins TRBV5-6 to TRBJ2-7; no firm D call. V lost 2 bases, J lost 0 bases, and 3 bases lay in between. CDR3 length equals 12 residues. Germline loops: CDR1 SGHDT, CDR2 YYEEEE. The chain's CDR3 is CASSFSSYEQYF. Here the CDR3 DNA reads TGTGCCAGCAGCTTTAGCTCCTACGAGCAGTACTTC.

The chain combines TRBV5-1 with TRBJ2-5; TRBD1 aligns across 9 bases. Judging by the DNA end, TRBJ2-7 fits better; the J call may be wrong. CDR1 SGHRS and CDR2 YFSETQ come from the germline V gene. The CDR3 extends over 15 amino acids. This CDR3 is CASSLDRGLVREQYF. Written as DNA, the CDR3 is TGCGCCAGCAGCTTGGACAGGGGGCTGGTCCGCGAGCAGTACTTC.

The sample holds a few counts of this clone. This chain joins TRBV29-1 and TRBJ2-7; 9 bases match TRBD1. After removal of 4 bases from V and 2 bases from J, the junction contained 6 bases not matched to a gene. The CDR3 has 14 amino acids. Germline CDR1 is SQVTM and CDR2 is ANQGSEA. This chain's CDR3 is CSVGEGQGPYEQYF. DNA of the CDR3: TGCAGCGTTGGGGAGGGACAGGGTCCCTACGAGCAGTACTTC.

The chain carries TRBV23-1 and TRBJ2-7; D ambiguous. TRBV23-1 is sorted into the ORF group, with uncertain function. The V end was cut by 7 bases, the J end by 6 bases, with 22 bases between. The length of the CDR3 is 15 residues. CDR3 sequence: CASNYRPESTAEQYF. As DNA, the CDR3 is TGCGCCAGCAATTATAGGCCTGAATCTACGGCCGAGCAGTACTTC.

The V call is TRBV9, the J call TRBJ2-1; 8 bases are a match to TRBD2. The J segment lost 6 bases and the V segment lost 2 bases, leaving 7 bases of the junction unmatched. The CDR3 is made up of 15 amino acids. Per the germline V gene, CDR1 is SGDLS and CDR2 is YYNGEE. The CDR3 nucleotides are TGTGCCAGCAGCGTTAGCGGGGCCCCCTCCAATGAGCAGTTCTTC. Protein product: CASSVSGAPSNEQFF.

This chain uses TRBV5-4 with TRBJ2-2; D remains unclear. The CDR3 spans 11 residues. Trimming removed 6 bases at V and 7 bases at J, with 7 bases between. CDR1 and CDR2 from the germline V gene are SGHNT and YYREEE (reference sequence). The CDR3 DNA is TGTGCCAGCACCTTTGGCGGGGAGCTGTTTTTT. Protein product: CASTFGGELFF.

The rearrangement joins TRBV5-6 to TRBJ2-3; perhaps TRBD1 as D (6 bases). The CDR3 runs 13 residues. From germline, CDR1 is SGHDT and CDR2 YYEEEE. Trimming shortened V by 3 bases and J by 14 bases, and 19 bases separated the two germline ends. The CDR3 is CASSWGQDPKLYF. The CDR3 nucleotides are TGTGCCAGCAGCTGGGGGCAGGACCCCAAGCTGTATTTT.